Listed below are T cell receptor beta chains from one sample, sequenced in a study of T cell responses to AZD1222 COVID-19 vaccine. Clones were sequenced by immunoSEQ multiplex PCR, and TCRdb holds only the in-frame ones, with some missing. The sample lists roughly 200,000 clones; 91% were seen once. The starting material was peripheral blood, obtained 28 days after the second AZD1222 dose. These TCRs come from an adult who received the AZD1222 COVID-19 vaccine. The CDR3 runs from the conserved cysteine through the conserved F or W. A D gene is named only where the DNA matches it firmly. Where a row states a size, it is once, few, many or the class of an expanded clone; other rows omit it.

cdr3_nt: TGTGCCAGCAGTATACAGGGTTCTTACACCGGGGAGCTGTTTTTT
cdr3_aa: CASSIQGSYTGELFF
v_call: TRBV6-5
d_call: NA
j_call: TRBJ2-2
clone_size: NA

cdr3_nt: TGTGCCAGCAGCCCCGGACAGGGTACGTTAGGAAACACCATATATTTT
cdr3_aa: CASSPGQGTLGNTIYF
v_call: TRBV7-2
d_call: TRBD1
j_call: TRBJ1-3
clone_size: NA

cdr3_nt: TGTGCCAGCAGCACAGGGGGCAGGGAGCTGTTTTTT
cdr3_aa: CASSTGGRELFF
v_call: TRBV6-5
d_call: TRBD1
j_call: TRBJ2-2
clone_size: NA

cdr3_nt: TGTGCCAGCAGCTTGGGACAAATAGGGGGGGAGCTGTTTTTT
cdr3_aa: CASSLGQIGGELFF
v_call: TRBV7-3
d_call: NA
j_call: TRBJ2-2
clone_size: NA

cdr3_nt: TGTGCCAGCTCACTCCTCTACAATGAGCAGTTCTTC
cdr3_aa: CASSLLYNEQFF
v_call: TRBV18
d_call: NA
j_call: TRBJ2-1
clone_size: NA

cdr3_nt: TGTGCCAGCAGTTACTCGGCGGGGTCGGGTGGCTACACCTTC
cdr3_aa: CASSYSAGSGGYTF
v_call: TRBV6-5
d_call: NA
j_call: TRBJ1-2
clone_size: NA

cdr3_nt: TGTGCCAGCAGCTCCGGTCCCTATGGGGAAAAACTGTTTTTT
cdr3_aa: CASSSGPYGEKLFF
v_call: TRBV14
d_call: NA
j_call: TRBJ1-4
clone_size: NA

cdr3_nt: TGTGCCAGCAGCCTTGAAGCTAGCAGCACAGATACGCAGTATTTT
cdr3_aa: CASSLEASSTDTQYF
v_call: TRBV7-2
d_call: NA
j_call: TRBJ2-3
clone_size: NA

cdr3_nt: TGTGCCAGCAGCCCAAGACAGGGAAGAGAGACCCAGTACTTC
cdr3_aa: CASSPRQGRETQYF
v_call: TRBV5-8
d_call: TRBD1
j_call: TRBJ2-5
clone_size: NA

cdr3_nt: TGTGCCAGCAGCCAAACACTAGGACAGGGGAAGACCCAGTACTTC
cdr3_aa: CASSQTLGQGKTQYF
v_call: TRBV14
d_call: TRBD1
j_call: TRBJ2-5
clone_size: NA

cdr3_nt: TGTGCCAGCAGCGATTCCTCGTGGGGGGATCTGGGCGAGCAGTACTTC
cdr3_aa: CASSDSSWGDLGEQYF
v_call: TRBV7-9
d_call: NA
j_call: TRBJ2-7
clone_size: NA

cdr3_nt: TGTGCCAGCAGCCTCGGGGTGTCTGAAGCTTTCTTT
cdr3_aa: CASSLGVSEAFF
v_call: TRBV3-1/TRBV3-2
d_call: NA
j_call: TRBJ1-1
clone_size: NA

cdr3_nt: TGTGCCAGCAGCTTATCCGTCACCGCGGTCACCGGGGAGCTGTTTTTT
cdr3_aa: CASSLSVTAVTGELFF
v_call: TRBV7-2
d_call: NA
j_call: TRBJ2-2
clone_size: NA

cdr3_nt: TGTGCCAGCAGCCAAGGACAGACTAATAATTCACCCCTCCACTTT
cdr3_aa: CASSQGQTNNSPLHF
v_call: TRBV4-2
d_call: NA
j_call: TRBJ1-6
clone_size: NA

cdr3_nt: TGTGCCAGCAGCCCAAAGGGGATACGAGAGACCCAGTACTTC
cdr3_aa: CASSPKGIRETQYF
v_call: TRBV7-3
d_call: NA
j_call: TRBJ2-5
clone_size: NA

cdr3_nt: TGTGCCAGCAGTTTGCAGCTTAATTCACCCCTCCACTTT
cdr3_aa: CASSLQLNSPLHF
v_call: TRBV11-2
d_call: NA
j_call: TRBJ1-6
clone_size: NA

cdr3_nt: TGTGCCAGCAGCGTCGGGGGGCGCAGCGTCTATGGCTACACCTTC
cdr3_aa: CASSVGGRSVYGYTF
v_call: TRBV9
d_call: NA
j_call: TRBJ1-2
clone_size: NA

cdr3_nt: TGTGCCAGCAGCTTTCCGACAAGAGGGACTGGAAACACCATATATTTT
cdr3_aa: CASSFPTRGTGNTIYF
v_call: TRBV5-6
d_call: NA
j_call: TRBJ1-3
clone_size: NA

cdr3_nt: TGTGCCAGTAGTGCACCCCGGGACAGGGTCTCTGGAAACACCATATATTTT
cdr3_aa: CASSAPRDRVSGNTIYF
v_call: TRBV19
d_call: TRBD1
j_call: TRBJ1-3
clone_size: once

cdr3_nt: TGTGCCAGCAGCCAAGAGGTGGGGGGCGATACGCAGTATTTT
cdr3_aa: CASSQEVGGDTQYF
v_call: TRBV4-2
d_call: NA
j_call: TRBJ2-3
clone_size: NA

cdr3_nt: TGTGCCAGCAGCCTCGGACAGGGGGCTAGCACAGATACGCAGTATTTT
cdr3_aa: CASSLGQGASTDTQYF
v_call: TRBV5-4
d_call: TRBD1
j_call: TRBJ2-3
clone_size: NA

cdr3_nt: TGCGCCAGCAGCTTACGTTCAAGGACTAGCGTCCCCCCAGTAAACAATGAGCAGTTCTTC
cdr3_aa: CASSLRSRTSVPPVNNEQFF
v_call: TRBV5-1
d_call: TRBD2
j_call: TRBJ2-1
clone_size: NA

cdr3_nt: TGTGCTAGTGGGACCCAAGGGGCAGGTGACTCACCCCTCCACTTT
cdr3_aa: CASGTQGAGDSPLHF
v_call: TRBV12-5
d_call: NA
j_call: TRBJ1-6
clone_size: NA

cdr3_nt: TGTGCCAGCAGCTTCGGACAGCCCGACGGACCTCTCCACTTT
cdr3_aa: CASSFGQPDGPLHF
v_call: TRBV5-5
d_call: NA
j_call: TRBJ1-6
clone_size: NA

cdr3_nt: TGCAGTGCTAGTGGAGGGACTAGCGGGGTCCAAGAGACCCAGTACTTC
cdr3_aa: CSASGGTSGVQETQYF
v_call: TRBV20-1
d_call: TRBD2
j_call: TRBJ2-5
clone_size: NA

cdr3_nt: TGTGCCAGCAGCTTAGGGGGGAACAGGGACCAGCCCCAGCATTTT
cdr3_aa: CASSLGGNRDQPQHF
v_call: TRBV7-9
d_call: NA
j_call: TRBJ1-5
clone_size: NA

cdr3_nt: TGTGCCAGTGCAAGGAGGCAGACTAGCACAGATACGCAGTATTTT
cdr3_aa: CASARRQTSTDTQYF
v_call: TRBV11-2
d_call: NA
j_call: TRBJ2-3
clone_size: NA

cdr3_nt: TGTGCCAGCAGCTTACGCCTTGACAGGGCGAATACGCAGTATTTT
cdr3_aa: CASSLRLDRANTQYF
v_call: TRBV7-9
d_call: TRBD1
j_call: TRBJ2-3
clone_size: NA

cdr3_nt: TGTGCCAGCAGCCGGGACATTACCTACGAGCAGTACTTC
cdr3_aa: CASSRDITYEQYF
v_call: TRBV6-5
d_call: NA
j_call: TRBJ2-7
clone_size: NA

cdr3_nt: TGTGCCAGCAGTTACACAGGGGGGAATGGCTACACCTTC
cdr3_aa: CASSYTGGNGYTF
v_call: TRBV12-3/TRBV12-4
d_call: TRBD1
j_call: TRBJ1-2
clone_size: NA

cdr3_nt: TGTGCCATCCGGACAGAACGGGGGGAGCAGTACTTC
cdr3_aa: CAIRTERGEQYF
v_call: TRBV10-3
d_call: NA
j_call: TRBJ2-7
clone_size: NA

cdr3_nt: TGTGCCAGCTCACCTGAAGCGTTGGGAGCTTTCTTT
cdr3_aa: CASSPEALGAFF
v_call: TRBV18
d_call: NA
j_call: TRBJ1-1
clone_size: NA

cdr3_nt: TGTGCCAGCAGTTACTCGGGGAGCACAGATACGCAGTATTTT
cdr3_aa: CASSYSGSTDTQYF
v_call: TRBV6-6
d_call: NA
j_call: TRBJ2-3
clone_size: NA